The clone carrying this T cell receptor beta chain has ten or more counts. Trimming stripped 6 bases from V and 4 bases from J, with 12 bases between. The CDR3 runs to 13 residues. Thyroid surgery took place with no prior treatment in any patient. The data originate from a study of metastatic and nonmetastatic thyroid tumors. Looking at the study overall: The study looked at repertoires side by side in blood and in tumor or nodule tissue from malignant and benign thyroid patients.

MiXCR re-clonotyped the PCR reads for TCRdb. The sample includes roughly 17,000 clones, around 28% of them seen just once. V usage is TRBV12-3 or TRBV12-4 and J usage is TRBJ1-2; D call uncertain. This TCR derives from a male donor with papillary thyroid cancer or a benign thyroid nodule (not recorded which). Some clones in this sample may be carry-over from other donors' samples. The source material was tumor tissue. For the CDR3, the DNA is TGTGCCAGCAGCTCCGGACGGATCTATGGCTACACCTTC. Translated: CASSSGRIYGYTF.